This T cell receptor beta chain was recorded in a study of CD8 T cells in ankylosing spondylitis. This clonotype was seen a handful of times. Its antigen is as yet unknown. Broader study findings: Disease-linked clones had a CD8+ phenotype and relatively low frequency in peripheral blood. Disease-associated clones were reportedly significantly overrepresented in matched ankylosing spondylitis synovial fluid.

From the 5' RACE reads, TCRdb called clonotypes with MiXCR, one entry per CDR3 protein. The table records 200,000 or so distinct CDR3 sequences, about an eighth of them present only once. This CDR3 is built from 19 residues. Germline values: CDR1 KGHSH, CDR2 LQKENI. J was trimmed by 0 bases and V by 0 bases; bases with no gene match: 7. The receptor's source is a female donor with ankylosing spondylitis or in good health (not recorded which). Sequenced: blood, either unsorted or a sorted T cell fraction (not recorded which). J is TRBJ2-1 and V is TRBV18, with 11 bases that match TRBD2. CDR3 loop: CASSPPDGTSGRSYNEQFF. In nucleotides, the CDR3 is TGTGCCAGCTCACCACCGGACGGGACTAGCGGACGCTCCTACAATGAGCAGTTCTTC.